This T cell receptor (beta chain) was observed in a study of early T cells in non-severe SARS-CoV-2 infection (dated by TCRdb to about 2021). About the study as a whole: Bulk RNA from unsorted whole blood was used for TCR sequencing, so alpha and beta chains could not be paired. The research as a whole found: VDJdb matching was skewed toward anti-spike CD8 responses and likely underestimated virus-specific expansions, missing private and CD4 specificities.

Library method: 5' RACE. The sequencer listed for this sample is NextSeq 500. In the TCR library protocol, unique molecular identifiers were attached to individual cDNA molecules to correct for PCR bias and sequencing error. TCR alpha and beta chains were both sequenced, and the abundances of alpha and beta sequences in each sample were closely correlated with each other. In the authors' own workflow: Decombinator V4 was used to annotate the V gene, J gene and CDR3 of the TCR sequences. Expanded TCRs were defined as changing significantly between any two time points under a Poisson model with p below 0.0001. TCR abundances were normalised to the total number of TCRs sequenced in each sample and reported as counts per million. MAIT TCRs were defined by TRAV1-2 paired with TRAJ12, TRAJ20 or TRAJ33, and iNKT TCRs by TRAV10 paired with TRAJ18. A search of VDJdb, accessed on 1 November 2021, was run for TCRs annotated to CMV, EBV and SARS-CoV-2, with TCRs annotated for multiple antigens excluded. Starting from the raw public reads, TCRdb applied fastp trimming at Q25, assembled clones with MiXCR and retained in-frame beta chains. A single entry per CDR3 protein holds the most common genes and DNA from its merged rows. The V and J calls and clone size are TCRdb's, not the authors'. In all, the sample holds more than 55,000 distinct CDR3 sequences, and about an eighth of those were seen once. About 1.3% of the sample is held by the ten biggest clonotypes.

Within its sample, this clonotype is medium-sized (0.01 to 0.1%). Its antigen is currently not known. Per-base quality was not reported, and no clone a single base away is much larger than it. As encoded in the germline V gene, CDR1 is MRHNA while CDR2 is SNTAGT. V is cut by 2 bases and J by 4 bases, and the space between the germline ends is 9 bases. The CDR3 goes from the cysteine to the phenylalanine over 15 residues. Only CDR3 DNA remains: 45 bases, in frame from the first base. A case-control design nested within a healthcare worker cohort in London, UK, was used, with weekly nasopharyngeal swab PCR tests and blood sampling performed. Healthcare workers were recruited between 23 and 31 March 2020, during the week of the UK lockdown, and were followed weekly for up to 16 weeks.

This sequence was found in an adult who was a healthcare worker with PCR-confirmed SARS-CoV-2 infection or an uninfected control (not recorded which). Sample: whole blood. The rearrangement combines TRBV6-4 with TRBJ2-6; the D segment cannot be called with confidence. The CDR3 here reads CASSDKGGGANVLTF. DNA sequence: TGTGCCAGCAGTGACAAGGGTGGAGGGGCCAACGTCCTGACTTTC.